This TCR beta chain was sequenced in a study of CD8 T cells in ankylosing spondylitis. Study-wide results and limits: Disease-associated clones were CD8+ and fairly uncommon in peripheral blood.

Quantitative 5'-RACE with molecular barcodes generated TCR beta libraries. Each CDR3 protein is one row after TCRdb ran MiXCR on the 5' RACE reads. The sample shows around 300,000 distinct CDR3 sequences, about 15% of them seen only once. Worth noting for this clonotype: Its antigen remains unidentified.

Input material: blood, either unsorted or a sorted T cell fraction (not recorded which). The TCR sequence derives from a male donor with ankylosing spondylitis or in good health (not recorded which).

CDR3 nucleotides: TGTGCCAGCAATCCCCCCCGACAGGGGGCGGCCTATAATTCACCCCTCCACTTT. It encodes CASNPPRQGAAYNSPLHF. This rearrangement joins TRBV28 to TRBJ1-6; 10 bases are shared with TRBD1. The CDR3 totals 18 residues. Trimming removed 7 bases from V and 2 bases from J; junction bases left unmatched: 11. The V gene's germline CDR1 is MDHEN and CDR2 SYDVKM.